This passage covers 19 T cell receptor beta chains from one sample sequenced in a study of siplizumab effects on memory and regulatory T cells. Only in-frame clones appear in the TCRdb table, and some are missing; sequencing was by immunoSEQ multiplex PCR. Counted here are about 100,000 clones, about 90% occurring once; the ten biggest clones make up more than 10%. The sample was non-Treg CD4+ T cells sorted from blood. The receptors were sampled from a human donor in good health.

The chain employs TRBV5-5 and TRBJ2-7; D may correspond to TRBD1 or TRBD2 (6 bases each). Germline V gene data show CDR1 as SGHKS and CDR2 as YYEKEE (reference sequence). Trimming took off 2 bases at V and 0 bases at J, with 12 bases between the two ends. This CDR3 is built from 15 residues. CDR3 nucleotide sequence: TGTGCCAGCAGCTTAGGGTGGGGGGCCTCCTACGAGCAGTACTTC. Amino acid sequence: CASSLGWGASYEQYF.

The rearrangement joins TRBV4-3 to TRBJ2-3, with 12 positions matching TRBD2. CDR1 LGHNA and CDR2 YSLEER come from the germline V gene. Germline trimming cut 0 bases from V and 8 bases from J; bases unmatched to any gene: 3. CDR3 length equals 15 residues. CDR3 DNA sequence: TGCGCCAGCAGCCAAGAGACTAGCGGGAGATTTACGCAGTATTTT. As protein: CASSQETSGRFTQYF.

This chain uses TRBV15 with TRBJ1-1; possibly TRBD1 for D (5 bases). The CDR3 sequence is 16 residues long. The germline gives CDR1 LNHNV, CDR2 YYDKDF (reference sequence). Trimming pared 2 bases from V and 0 bases from J, leaving 13 bases between. The CDR3 here is CATSRSPKDMNTEAFF. The CDR3 DNA reads TGTGCCACCAGCAGAAGTCCCAAGGACATGAACACTGAAGCTTTCTTT.

The rearrangement links TRBV5-1 to TRBJ2-1; 11 bases are a match to TRBD2. Looked up from germline, CDR1 is SGHRS and CDR2 is YFSETQ. The CDR3 covers 18 residues. The V and J ends lost 0 bases and 7 bases, in that order; junction bases with no gene match: 12. This CDR3 is CASSLEVNLAGGGNEQFF. As DNA, the CDR3 is TGCGCCAGCAGCTTGGAGGTCAATTTAGCGGGAGGGGGTAATGAGCAGTTCTTC. The complete variable domain, with remaining parts taken from reference TRBV5-1 and TRBJ2-1, reads KAGVTQTPRYLIKTRGQQVTLSCSPISGHRSVSWYQQTPGQGLQFLFEYFSETQRNKGNFPGRFSGRQFSNSRSEMNVSTLELGDSALYLCASSLEVNLAGGGNEQFFGPGTRLTVL.

This clone was recorded once. This chain links TRBV5-4 with TRBJ2-7; 7 nucleotides line up with TRBD1. The germline V gene has CDR1 SGHNT and CDR2 YYREEE (reference sequence). The CDR3 has 15 amino acids. Trimming took 5 bases from V and 6 from J; bases not matched to a gene: 14. The CDR3 DNA is TGTGCCAGCAGTTTCCTGGACAGGCCCGAGGGCGAGCAGTACTTC. Encoded protein: CASSFLDRPEGEQYF.

This clone came up once. CDR3 sequence reads: CASSPDLANYGYTF. CDR3 DNA: TGCGCCAGCAGCCCCGATTTGGCGAACTATGGCTACACCTTC. The gene calls are TRBV5-1 and TRBJ1-2, with D unresolved. This CDR3 is 14 amino acids long. Trimming shortened V by 4 bases and J by 2 bases, and 12 bases separated the two germline ends. Germline values: CDR1 SGHRS, CDR2 YFSETQ.

This rearrangement joins TRBV19 to TRBJ1-5, with TRBD1 as a possible D gene (5 bases). The CDR3 has 13 amino acids. Germline CDR1 is LNHDA and CDR2 is SQIVND (reference sequence). V lost 3 bases, J lost 6 bases, and 9 bases lay in between. The CDR3 DNA reads TGTGCCAGTAGTATGGTGGGGGGTCAGCCCCAGCATTTT. This translates into CASSMVGGQPQHF.

The chain carries TRBV9 and TRBJ2-3, with TRBD2 matching 7 bases. Trimming at V came to 3 bases and at J to 4 bases, leaving 11 bases not matched to a gene. The V gene's germline CDR1 is SGDLS and CDR2 YYNGEE. The CDR3 is made up of 16 amino acids. The CDR3 sequence is CASSDGAGARADTQYF. CDR3 nucleotide sequence: TGTGCCAGCAGCGACGGGGCGGGAGCTCGGGCAGATACGCAGTATTTT.

This chain links TRBV19 with TRBJ2-1, with D possibly being TRBD2 (6 bases). CDR1 and CDR2 (germline): LNHDA, SQIVND (reference sequence). The V end lost 4 bases, the J end lost 10 bases, and 14 bases lay between the germline ends. The CDR3 runs 13 residues. In nucleotides, the CDR3 is TGTGCCAGTAGTACCCTCCGGAGGGAGGAGCAGTTCTTC. It yields the protein CASSTLRREEQFF.

The chain links TRBV18 to TRBJ1-1; 9 bases are shared with TRBD1. Trimming took 3 bases from V and 7 from J; bases not matched to a gene: 9. This CDR3 contains 15 residues. CDR1 and CDR2 (germline): KGHSH, LQKENI. CDR3 in amino acids: CASSPRDREQGEAFF. CDR3 DNA: TGTGCCAGCTCACCCCGGGACAGGGAACAAGGTGAAGCTTTCTTT.

This clone was found once. The chain links TRBV7-2 to TRBJ2-1; D is undetermined. Germline lookup yields CDR1 SGHTA and CDR2 FQGNSA. The CDR3 is 13 amino acids. Trimming removed 2 bases from V and 5 bases from J, with 7 bases in between. The CDR3: CASSLPVDNEQFF. The CDR3, as DNA: TGTGCCAGCAGCTTACCTGTAGACAATGAGCAGTTCTTC.

The chain couples TRBV7-3 to TRBJ1-2; D not resolved. Per the germline V gene, CDR1 is SGHTA and CDR2 is FQGTGA. There are 16 residues in the CDR3. V dropped 5 bases and J dropped 4 bases, with 20 bases sitting between them. The CDR3 DNA sequence: TGTGCCAGCAGCGGCCTCCGGGCGTCAACCCTCTATGGCTACACCTTC. This translates into CASSGLRASTLYGYTF. Supplemented by reference TRBV7-3 and TRBJ1-2, the full variable domain reads GAGVSQTPSNKVTEKGKYVELRCDPISGHTALYWYRQSLGQGPEFLIYFQGTGAADDSGLPNDRFFAVRPEGSVSTLKIQRTERGDSAVYLCASSGLRASTLYGYTFGSGTRLTVV.

The rearrangement joins TRBV10-3 to TRBJ2-3; D not certain. Trimming removed 6 bases at V and 0 bases at J, with 4 bases between. The germline gives CDR1 ENHRY, CDR2 SYGVKD. The CDR3 is 12 amino acids. CDR3 nucleotides: TGTGCCATCAGGGGTAGCACAGATACGCAGTATTTT. The encoded protein is CAIRGSTDTQYF.

The chain has TRBV9 and TRBJ2-2; 13 nucleotides line up with TRBD2. The V segment lost 4 bases and the J segment 5 bases; nucleotides outside the gene matches: 2. The CDR3 sequence is 15 residues long. The germline gives CDR1 SGDLS, CDR2 YYNGEE. The CDR3 reads CASSWTSGSTGELFF. The CDR3 region has the DNA TGTGCCAGCAGCTGGACTAGCGGGAGTACCGGGGAGCTGTTTTTT.

This rearrangement joins TRBV5-1 to TRBJ2-1; 9 bases are shared with TRBD1. Per germline, CDR1 SGHRS and CDR2 YFSETQ. The trim removed 4 bases at V and 13 bases at J, leaving 9 bases unmatched. The CDR3 extends over 13 amino acids. Here the CDR3 DNA reads TGCGCCAGCAGCCCTATGGGGGGACAGGGTCAGTTCTTC. Amino acid sequence: CASSPMGGQGQFF.

The chain uses TRBV19 and TRBJ2-7; 11 nucleotides align to TRBD2. Germline trimming cut 4 bases from V and 2 bases from J; bases unmatched to any gene: 10. Looked up from germline, CDR1 is LNHDA and CDR2 is SQIVND (reference sequence). This CDR3 contains 17 residues. The DNA for the CDR3 is TGTGCCAGTAGTACTTCTAGCGGGAGGACGTCGACCTACGAGCAGTACTTC. This translates into CASSTSSGRTSTYEQYF. Full variable domain (rest looked up from reference TRBV19 and TRBJ2-7): DGGITQSPKYLFRKEGQNVTLSCEQNLNHDAMYWYRQDPGQGLRLIYYSQIVNDFQKGDIAEGYSVSREKKESFPLTVTSAQKNPTAFYLCASSTSSGRTSTYEQYFGPGTRLTVT.

This clone was observed a single time. V usage is TRBV10-3 and J usage is TRBJ1-3; 10 positions match TRBD1. The CDR3 runs 17 residues. Germline V lookup: CDR1 ENHRY, CDR2 SYGVKD. J lost 3 bases, V lost 6 bases, and 11 bases had no gene match. The CDR3 bases are TGTGCCATCAGACCGGGGACAGGGGAAACCTATGGAAACACCATATATTTT. Protein sequence: CAIRPGTGETYGNTIYF.

This chain connects TRBV10-3 to TRBJ2-3; TRBD2 agrees at 9 bases. After removal of 6 bases from V and 5 bases from J, the junction contained 12 bases not matched to a gene. CDR1 and CDR2 from the germline V gene are ENHRY and SYGVKD. The CDR3 covers 16 residues. The CDR3 nucleotides read TGTGCCATCAGCCCCTCCCGCGGGAGGGCCGGAGATACGCAGTATTTT. This codes for CAISPSRGRAGDTQYF.

The V call is TRBV7-2, the J call TRBJ2-7; TRBD2 is a possible D gene (6 bases). In germline, CDR1 is SGHTA, CDR2 FQGNSA. V lost 2 bases and J lost 0, with 14 bases in between. The CDR3 loop spans 16 amino acids. This CDR3 is CASSLSLASSSYEQYF. The CDR3 DNA is TGTGCCAGCAGCTTATCCCTAGCGTCTAGCTCCTACGAGCAGTACTTC.